The 21 T cell receptor beta chains in this list originate from one sample, sequenced in a study of cytomegalovirus exposure and HLA in healthy donors. Sequencing was performed with immunoSEQ multiplex PCR; in TCRdb, only in-frame clones are kept and a portion is missing. This table has hundreds of thousands of clones, around four fifths appearing once. Sequenced sample: PBMCs. The receptors originated from a woman between 18 and 29 years old in good health and CMV-seronegative.

The V gene is TRBV11-2, the J gene TRBJ1-6; D ambiguous. The CDR3 runs 14 residues. Germline V gene lookup returns CDR1 SGHAT and CDR2 FQNNGV. With 1 base removed from V and 7 bases from J, the gap between germline ends came to 8 bases. The CDR3 sequence: CASSLGTVNSPLHF. CDR3 bases: TGTGCCAGCAGCTTAGGGACGGTAAATTCACCCCTCCACTTT.

The chain carries TRBV7-2 and TRBJ2-5; D might be TRBD1 (6 bases). Germline V lookup: CDR1 SGHTA, CDR2 FQGNSA. Between the trimmed V and J ends, which lost 2 bases and 5 bases, there was a span of 12 bases. CDR3 length: 14 amino acids. CDR3: CASSLYGGRETQYF. CDR3 coding DNA: TGTGCCAGCAGCTTATATGGGGGCCGGGAGACCCAGTACTTC. The complete variable domain, with remaining parts taken from reference TRBV7-2 and TRBJ2-5, reads GAGVSQSPSNKVTEKGKDVELRCDPISGHTALYWYRQSLGQGLEFLIYFQGNSAPDKSGLPSDRFSAERTGGSVSTLTIQRTQQEDSAVYLCASSLYGGRETQYFGPGTRLLVL.

The V gene is TRBV30, the J gene TRBJ2-1; D might be TRBD2 (6 bases). Per germline, CDR1 GTSNPN and CDR2 SVGIG (reference sequence). Deletions cut 8 bases from V and 6 bases from J, with 14 bases between. The CDR3 has 12 residues. In DNA form, the CDR3 reads TGTGCCCTGCGACCGGGGGTCAATGAGCAGTTCTTC. The encoded protein is CALRPGVNEQFF.

V usage is TRBV5-1 and J usage is TRBJ1-1; the D is unclear. Trimming took off 0 bases at V and 1 base at J, with 4 bases between the two ends. The CDR3 extends over 13 amino acids. The germline CDR1 and CDR2 sequences are SGHRS and YFSETQ. The CDR3 sequence: CASSLATNTEAFF. In nucleotides, the CDR3 is TGCGCCAGCAGCTTGGCCACGAACACTGAAGCTTTCTTT.

The chain links TRBV6-6 to TRBJ1-5, with TRBD1 as a possible D gene (6 bases). V was trimmed by 5 bases and J by 7 bases, leaving 12 bases between them. Germline CDR1 is MNHNY and CDR2 is SVGAGI (reference sequence). This CDR3 is 13 amino acids long. The CDR3 protein is CASSPGARQPQHF. DNA of the CDR3: TGTGCCAGCAGTCCGGGGGCGCGGCAGCCCCAGCATTTT.

The J gene is TRBJ2-7, the V gene TRBV27; D remains ambiguous. The CDR3 spans 12 residues. V was shortened by 7 bases and J by 0 bases, with 7 bases between the two germline ends. Germline assignment: CDR1 MNHEY and CDR2 SMNVEV (reference sequence). The CDR3 is CASKNSSYEQYF. As DNA, the CDR3 is TGTGCCAGCAAAAACAGCTCCTACGAGCAGTACTTC.

The chain is built from TRBV28 and TRBJ2-3; tentatively, D is TRBD1 or TRBD2 (5 bases each). This CDR3 spans 15 amino acids. Germline V gives CDR1 MDHEN, CDR2 SYDVKM. Trimming removed 3 bases from V and 5 bases from J, with 15 bases in between. CDR3 loop: CASSLVWGSQDTQYF. DNA of the CDR3: TGTGCCAGCAGTTTGGTCTGGGGGTCGCAAGATACGCAGTATTTT.

In regard to this clone: One end of the junction fails to match germline, which may point to a read error. This sequence joins TRBV9 and TRBJ1-2; no definite D call. CDR3 length: 13 amino acids. Per the germline V gene, CDR1 is SGDLS and CDR2 is YYNGEE. CDR3 sequence (DNA): TGTGCCAGCAGCGTAGGTCCCCTGGACCAGCTGGGCTTC. Amino acids: CASSVGPLDQLGF.

The chain employs TRBV9 and TRBJ2-5; the D gene could be TRBD1 or TRBD2 (6 bases each). The V end was cut by 4 bases, the J end by 4 bases, with 14 bases between. The CDR3 sequence is 14 residues long. Germline CDR1 reads SGDLS; CDR2 reads YYNGEE. CDR3 amino acids: CASSPVEGGETQYF. For the CDR3, the DNA is TGTGCCAGCAGCCCGGTGGAGGGGGGAGAGACCCAGTACTTC.

This clone was counted a single time. This chain joins TRBV30 and TRBJ1-6; no clear D gene. Trimming left V 4 bases short and J 8 bases short, with 24 bases between. The CDR3 spans 17 residues. The germline V gene has CDR1 GTSNPN and CDR2 SVGIG (reference sequence). The CDR3 sequence is CAWTLLGGKFGHSPLHF. The CDR3 DNA sequence: TGTGCCTGGACCCTGTTAGGTGGGAAGTTTGGGCATTCACCCCTCCACTTT.

The genes are TRBV5-8 and TRBJ2-3; 7 bases agree with TRBD1. The trim removed 4 bases at V and 0 bases at J, leaving 5 bases unmatched. This CDR3 spans 15 amino acids. Germline-derived CDR1 and CDR2 are SGHTS and YDEGEE. Written as DNA, the CDR3 is TGTGCCAGCAGCGCTGGGACAGTAAGCACAGATACGCAGTATTTT. Encoded protein: CASSAGTVSTDTQYF.

The V gene is TRBV2, the J gene TRBJ1-4; no clear D. V lost 0 bases and J lost 2, with 10 bases in between. This CDR3 region has 16 residues. The germline V gene encodes CDR1 SNHLY and CDR2 FYNNEI. The CDR3 nucleotides are TGTGCCAGCAGTGAAGCCCGTGGCCGCACTAATGAAAAACTGTTTTTT. Translated: CASSEARGRTNEKLFF.

This clone was seen more than once but under ten times. The V and J genes are TRBV7-9 and TRBJ1-2; D not resolved. Trimming cost V 4 bases and J 5 bases, with 8 bases left between them. Germline CDR1 SEHNR, CDR2 FQNEAQ (reference sequence). This CDR3 has 12 residues. The chain's CDR3 is CASSSGWYGYTF. Here the CDR3 DNA reads TGTGCCAGCAGCTCCGGCTGGTATGGCTACACCTTC.

This sequence joins TRBV25-1 and TRBJ1-1; 8 positions agree with TRBD1. Germline loops: CDR1 MGHDK, CDR2 SYGVNS. This CDR3 contains 18 residues. The V segment lost 3 bases and the J segment 1 base; nucleotides outside the gene matches: 13. The DNA for the CDR3 is TGTGCCAGCAGTGATCGCAACTTCAGGGGGCGAGGGAACACTGAAGCTTTCTTT. This sequence encodes CASSDRNFRGRGNTEAFF.

This sequence joins TRBV27 and TRBJ1-5; D is unclear. CDR1 and CDR2 (germline): MNHEY, SMNVEV (reference sequence). The CDR3 is 13 amino acids. V was pared by 3 bases and J by 4 bases, with 7 bases between. CDR3 DNA sequence: TGTGCCAGCAGTTTTCGGATGAATCAGCCCCAGCATTTT. Translating it yields CASSFRMNQPQHF.

The V call is TRBV4-1, the J call TRBJ2-7; 7 bases agree with TRBD2. Trimming at V came to 0 bases and at J to 6 bases, leaving 11 bases not matched to a gene. Germline V gene sequence: CDR1 MGHRA, CDR2 YSYEKL. The CDR3 runs to 16 residues. CDR3 residues: CASSQEPTGGTPEQYF. CDR3 coding DNA: TGCGCCAGCAGCCAAGAACCGACGGGGGGAACCCCCGAGCAGTACTTC.

With respect to this clone: Other nucleotide sequences in the sample specify the same CDR3. This chain joins TRBV29-1 and TRBJ2-7; 7 nucleotides match TRBD1. Germline CDR1 SQVTM, CDR2 ANQGSEA. The CDR3 consists of 12 residues. V was pared by 1 base and J by 6 bases, with 3 bases of the junction left unmatched. This chain's CDR3 is CSVEGQGVEQYF. CDR3 DNA: TGCAGCGTTGAAGGACAGGGCGTCGAGCAGTACTTC.

The gene calls are TRBV6-1 and TRBJ1-5; D is unresolved. CDR3 length: 15 residues. Germline-derived CDR1 and CDR2 are MNHNS and SASEGT. V was trimmed by 1 base and J by 0 bases, leaving 7 bases between them. CDR3 bases: TGTGCCAGCAGTGAAGTCATGGATAGCAATCAGCCCCAGCATTTT. Protein product: CASSEVMDSNQPQHF.

This rearrangement joins TRBV5-1 to TRBJ2-7; TRBD1 is a possible D gene (5 bases). Germline CDR1 SGHRS, CDR2 YFSETQ. Trimming shortened V by 4 bases and J by 0 bases, and 14 bases separated the two germline ends. CDR3 length: 15 residues. The CDR3 loop reads CASSPRQGSSYEQYF. For the CDR3, the DNA is TGCGCCAGCAGCCCAAGGCAGGGAAGCTCCTACGAGCAGTACTTC.

The chain combines TRBV4-1 with TRBJ2-7, with no clear D. The CDR3 spans 16 residues. Germline CDR1 reads MGHRA; CDR2 reads YSYEKL. V shed 3 bases and J shed 7 bases, with 22 bases lying between them. The CDR3: CASSQASGTTIGEQYF. CDR3 DNA: TGCGCCAGCAGCCAGGCCTCCGGCACAACAATCGGGGAGCAGTACTTC.

This clone was seen just once. V and J are TRBV5-1 and TRBJ1-4; 10 nucleotides match TRBD1. J gave up 8 bases and V 4 bases, and 8 bases lay outside the gene matches. The CDR3 loop spans 15 amino acids. Germline V gene data show CDR1 as SGHRS and CDR2 as YFSETQ. The CDR3 DNA is TGCGCCAGCAGCAGAGACGACAGGGGGCTGGAAAAACTGTTTTTT. As protein: CASSRDDRGLEKLFF.